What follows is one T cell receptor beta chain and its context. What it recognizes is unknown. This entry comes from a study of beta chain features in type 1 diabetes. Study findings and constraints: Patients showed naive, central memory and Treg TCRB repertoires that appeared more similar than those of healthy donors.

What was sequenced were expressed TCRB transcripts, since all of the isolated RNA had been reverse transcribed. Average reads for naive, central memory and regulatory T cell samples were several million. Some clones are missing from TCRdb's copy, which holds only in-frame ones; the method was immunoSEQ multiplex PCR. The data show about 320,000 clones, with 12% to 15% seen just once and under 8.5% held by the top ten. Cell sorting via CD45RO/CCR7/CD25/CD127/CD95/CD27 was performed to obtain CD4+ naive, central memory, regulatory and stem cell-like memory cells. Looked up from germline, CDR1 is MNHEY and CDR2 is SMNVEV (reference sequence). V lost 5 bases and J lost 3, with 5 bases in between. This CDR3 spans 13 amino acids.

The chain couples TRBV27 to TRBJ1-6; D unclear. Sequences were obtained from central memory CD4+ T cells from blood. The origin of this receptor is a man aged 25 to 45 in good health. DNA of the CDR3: TGTGCCAGCAGTGGTATCTATAATTCACCCCTCCACTTT. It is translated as CASSGIYNSPLHF.